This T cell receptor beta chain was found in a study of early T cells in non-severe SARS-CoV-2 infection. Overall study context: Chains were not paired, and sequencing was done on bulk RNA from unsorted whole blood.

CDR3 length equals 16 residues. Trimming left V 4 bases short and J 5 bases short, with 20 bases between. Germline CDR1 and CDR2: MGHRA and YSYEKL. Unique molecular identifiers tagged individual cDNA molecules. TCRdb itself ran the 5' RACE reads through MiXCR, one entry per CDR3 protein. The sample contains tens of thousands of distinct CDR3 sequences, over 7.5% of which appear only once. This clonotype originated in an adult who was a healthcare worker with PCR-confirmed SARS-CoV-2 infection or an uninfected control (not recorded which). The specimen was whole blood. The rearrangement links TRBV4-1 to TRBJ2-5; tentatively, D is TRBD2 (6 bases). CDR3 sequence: CASSRWSGPYPETQYF. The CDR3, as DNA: TGCGCCAGCAGCCGATGGAGCGGGCCGTATCCCGAGACCCAGTACTTC.